The rows below give T cell receptor beta chains drawn from one sample of a study of cytomegalovirus exposure and HLA in healthy donors. TCRdb's copy holds only in-frame clones and misses some; the assay was immunoSEQ multiplex PCR. Of tens of thousands of clones listed, around 94% are singletons. Sequences were obtained from PBMCs. These receptors were taken from a man aged 18-30 years in good health and CMV-seronegative. The conserved cysteine and the conserved F or W are not part of the CDR3 here.

>TRBV7-2|TRBJ2-3
ASSFDREDTQY
>TRBV7-2|TRBJ2-1
ASSLARTPFIGREQF
>TRBV5-1|TRBJ2-2
ASSFPAGGSETGELF
>TRBV12-5|TRBJ2-2
ASGFMTGTANTGELF
>TRBV27|TRBJ2-7
ASSFQGRNEQY
>TRBV11-2|TRBJ1-1
ASSRLADTEAF
>TRBV7-9|TRBJ1-1
ASSPTGDNTEAF
>TRBV7-2|TRBJ2-1
ASSPTSVGEQF
>TRBV27|TRBJ1-4
ASGTSGGAWEKLF
>TRBV4-1|TRBJ1-1
ASSQEATGGPEAF
>TRBV19|TRBJ1-4
ASSPIVGQGVHEKLF
>TRBV2|TRBJ2-7
ASSEWGPGSDEQY
>TRBV19|TRBJ1-5
ASSAGQAVGQPQH
>TRBV9|TRBJ2-1
ASSVVLNNEQF
>TRBV9|TRBJ2-7
ASSVDAGGYEQY
>TRBV30|TRBJ1-4
AWTPSPGVLFEKLF
>TRBV10-1|TRBJ2-6
ASSESELAGTDGANVLT
>TRBV11-3|TRBJ2-1
ASSLGTSTYNEQF
>TRBV2|TRBJ1-5
ASSGGGLRIGGYSNQPQH
>TRBV5-1|TRBJ2-6
ASSFWTGGVTGANVLT
>TRBV28|TRBJ2-5
ASSSPSGQGQTQY
>TRBV6-1|TRBJ2-1
ASTQREGSSEQF
>TRBV19|TRBJ2-2
ASSIRGSTGELF
>TRBV19|TRBJ2-7
ASSMVRDYEQY
>TRBV5-5|TRBJ2-1
ASSFDRGSYNEQF
>TRBV5-1|TRBJ2-5
ASSTGTGPGETQY
>TRBV10-3|TRBJ2-2
AISERTVNTGELF
>TRBV9|TRBJ2-1
ASSVKGQGADEQF
>TRBV28|TRBJ2-3
ASSPTGGPLLDTDTQY
>TRBV27|TRBJ2-5
ASSPTAIQETQY
>TRBV18|TRBJ1-4
ASSPPVTGYNEKLF
>TRBV6-5|TRBJ2-2
ASSYVTSGYTGELF
>TRBV27|TRBJ2-2
ASSRLAGQDTGELF
>TRBV7-2|TRBJ2-7
ASSLDRGLAGEYEQY
>TRBV10-2|TRBJ2-7
ASTERGEQY
>TRBV6-6|TRBJ1-1
ASSWEGTPAF
>TRBV25-1|TRBJ2-5
ASSDSETQY
>TRBV25-1|TRBJ2-4
ASSEGQGHSIQY
>TRBV6-1|TRBJ1-3
ASSAPMEPGNTIY
>TRBV6-1|TRBJ2-7
ASRDLGAGPYEQY